This T cell receptor (beta chain) appears in the sequencing data of a study of blood T cell repertoires in COVID-19. Study as a whole: Italy, Spain and the United States were the sources of the convalescent and acute COVID-19 samples. T cells, B-cell-depleted T cells, or PBMCs supplied cDNA or gDNA.

The CDR3 totals 13 residues. Per germline, CDR1 DFQATT and CDR2 SNEGSKA (reference sequence). The V gene lost 3 bases and the J gene lost 0 bases, with 8 bases spanning the gap. In the original processing: Researchers report that nucleated cell counts were estimated from reference gene primer amplification. Some clones are missing from TCRdb's copy, which holds only in-frame ones; the method was immunoSEQ multiplex PCR. V and J calls and clone size are those listed in that table; D and trimming were worked out from the DNA. The sample has roughly 52,000 clones, roughly 82% seen once. The material sequenced was peripheral blood. The J gene is TRBJ1-1, the V gene TRBV20-1, with no clear D. This TCR came from a woman of 80 years or more with acute or convalescent COVID-19. The CDR3 nucleotides read TGCAGTGCTAGTCCACAGATGAACACTGAAGCTTTCTTT. Translation gives CSASPQMNTEAFF.